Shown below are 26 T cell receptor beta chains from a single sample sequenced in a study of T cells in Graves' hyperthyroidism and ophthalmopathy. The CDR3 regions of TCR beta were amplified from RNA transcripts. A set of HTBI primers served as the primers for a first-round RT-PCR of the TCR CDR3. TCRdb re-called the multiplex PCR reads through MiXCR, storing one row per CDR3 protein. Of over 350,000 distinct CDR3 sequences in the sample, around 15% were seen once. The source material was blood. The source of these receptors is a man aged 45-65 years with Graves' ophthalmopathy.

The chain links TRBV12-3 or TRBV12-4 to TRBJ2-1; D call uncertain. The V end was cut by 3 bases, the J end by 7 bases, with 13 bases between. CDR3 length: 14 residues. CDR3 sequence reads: CASSFGRSRNEQFF. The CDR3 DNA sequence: TGTGCCAGCAGTTTTGGTAGGTCAAGGAATGAGCAGTTCTTC.

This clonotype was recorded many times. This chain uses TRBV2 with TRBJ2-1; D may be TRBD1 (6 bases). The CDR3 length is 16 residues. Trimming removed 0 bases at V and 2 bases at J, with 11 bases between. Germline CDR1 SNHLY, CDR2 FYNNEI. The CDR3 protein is CASSEAPNRAYNEQFF. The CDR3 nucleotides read TGTGCCAGCAGTGAAGCGCCGAACAGGGCCTACAATGAGCAGTTCTTC.

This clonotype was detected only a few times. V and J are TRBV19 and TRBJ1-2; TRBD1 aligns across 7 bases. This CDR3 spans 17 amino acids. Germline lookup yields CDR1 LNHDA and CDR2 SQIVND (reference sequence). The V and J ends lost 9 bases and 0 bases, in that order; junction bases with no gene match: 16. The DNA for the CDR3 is TGTGCCAGCCGAGCCAGGGGACAGACAGTAACTAACTATGGCTACACCTTC. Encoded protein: CASRARGQTVTNYGYTF.

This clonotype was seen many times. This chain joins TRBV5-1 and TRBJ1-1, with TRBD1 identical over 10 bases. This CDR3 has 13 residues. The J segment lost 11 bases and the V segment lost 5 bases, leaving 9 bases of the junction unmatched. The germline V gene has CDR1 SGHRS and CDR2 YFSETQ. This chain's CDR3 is CASRDGTGVRAFF. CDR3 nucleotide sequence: TGCGCCAGCAGAGATGGGACAGGGGTACGGGCTTTCTTT.

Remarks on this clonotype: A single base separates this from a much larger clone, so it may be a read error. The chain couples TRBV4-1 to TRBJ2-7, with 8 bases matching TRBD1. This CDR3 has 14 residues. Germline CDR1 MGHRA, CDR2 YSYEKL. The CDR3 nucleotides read TGCGCCAGCAGCCAAGTAAAGACAGGGGTCGAGCAGCACTTC. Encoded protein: CASSQVKTGVEQHF.

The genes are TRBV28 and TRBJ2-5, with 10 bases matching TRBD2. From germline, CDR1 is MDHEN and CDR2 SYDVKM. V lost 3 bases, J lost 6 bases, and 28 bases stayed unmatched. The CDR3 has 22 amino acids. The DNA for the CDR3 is TGTGCCAGCAGTTTGAGGGACCCTGAGGGTAAAGTACTAGCGGGAAAATTGAAGACCCAGTACTTC. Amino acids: CASSLRDPEGKVLAGKLKTQYF.

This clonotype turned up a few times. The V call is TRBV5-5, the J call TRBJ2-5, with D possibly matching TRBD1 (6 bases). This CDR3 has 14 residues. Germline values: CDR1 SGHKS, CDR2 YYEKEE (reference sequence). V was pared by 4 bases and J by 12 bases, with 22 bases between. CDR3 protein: CASSLGSGQQKKYF. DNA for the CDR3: TGTGCCAGCAGCCTGGGCAGCGGACAGCAGAAAAAGTACTTC.

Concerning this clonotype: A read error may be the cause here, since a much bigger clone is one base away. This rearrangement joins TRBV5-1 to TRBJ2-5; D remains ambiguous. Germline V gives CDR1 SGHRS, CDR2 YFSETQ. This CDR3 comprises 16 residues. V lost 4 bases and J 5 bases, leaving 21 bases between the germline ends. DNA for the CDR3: TGCGCCAGCAGCCCTTGGGGATCCCGGACGGAGGAGACCCAGTACTTC. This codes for CASSPWGSRTEETQYF.

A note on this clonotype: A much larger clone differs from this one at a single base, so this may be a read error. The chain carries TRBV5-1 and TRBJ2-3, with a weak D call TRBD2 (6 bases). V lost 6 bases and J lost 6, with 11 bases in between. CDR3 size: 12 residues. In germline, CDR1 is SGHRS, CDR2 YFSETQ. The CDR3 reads CASKEGPDTQYF. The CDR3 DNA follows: TGCGCCAGCAAGGAGGGGCCGGATACGCAGTATTTT.

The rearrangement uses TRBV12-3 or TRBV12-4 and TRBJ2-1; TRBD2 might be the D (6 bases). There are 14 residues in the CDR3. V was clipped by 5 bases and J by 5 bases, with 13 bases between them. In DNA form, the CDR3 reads TGTGCCAGCAGTCCAAGACTAGTAGACAATGAGCAGTTCTTC. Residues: CASSPRLVDNEQFF.

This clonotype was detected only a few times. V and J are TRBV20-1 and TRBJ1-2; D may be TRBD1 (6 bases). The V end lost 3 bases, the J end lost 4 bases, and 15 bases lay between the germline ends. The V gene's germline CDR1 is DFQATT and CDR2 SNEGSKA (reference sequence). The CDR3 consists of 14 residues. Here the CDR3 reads CSASGGQGAYGYTF. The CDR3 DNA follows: TGCAGTGCTAGTGGGGGACAAGGGGCCTATGGCTACACCTTC.

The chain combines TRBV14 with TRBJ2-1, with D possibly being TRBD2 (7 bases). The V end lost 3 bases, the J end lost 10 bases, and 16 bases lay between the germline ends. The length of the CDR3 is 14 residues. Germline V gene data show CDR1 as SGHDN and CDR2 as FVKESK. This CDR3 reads CASSHSTGGGEQFF. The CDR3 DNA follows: TGTGCCAGCAGCCATTCGACGGGGGGCGGAGAGCAGTTCTTC.

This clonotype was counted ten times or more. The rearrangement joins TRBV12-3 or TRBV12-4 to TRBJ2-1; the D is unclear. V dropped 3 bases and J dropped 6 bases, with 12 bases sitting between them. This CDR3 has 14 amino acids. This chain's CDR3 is CASSFLLGLNEQFF. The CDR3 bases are TGTGCCAGCAGTTTCTTGCTAGGGCTCAATGAGCAGTTCTTC.

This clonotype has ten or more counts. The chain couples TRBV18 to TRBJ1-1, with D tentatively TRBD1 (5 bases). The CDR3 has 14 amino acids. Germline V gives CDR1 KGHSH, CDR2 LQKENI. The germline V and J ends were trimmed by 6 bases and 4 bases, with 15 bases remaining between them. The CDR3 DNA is TGTGCCAGCTCCGGGGGGGGATCGGTCACTGAAGCTTTCTTT. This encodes CASSGGGSVTEAFF.

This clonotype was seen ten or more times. This chain's CDR3 is CASSPGTVNTGELFF. CDR3 nucleotides: TGCGCCAGCAGCCCTGGGACAGTGAACACCGGGGAGCTGTTTTTT. The genes are TRBV5-1 and TRBJ2-2; TRBD1 matches at 7 bases. With 4 bases clipped from V and 1 base from J, the junction kept 4 bases outside the gene matches. Germline assignment: CDR1 SGHRS and CDR2 YFSETQ. The CDR3 sequence is 15 residues long.

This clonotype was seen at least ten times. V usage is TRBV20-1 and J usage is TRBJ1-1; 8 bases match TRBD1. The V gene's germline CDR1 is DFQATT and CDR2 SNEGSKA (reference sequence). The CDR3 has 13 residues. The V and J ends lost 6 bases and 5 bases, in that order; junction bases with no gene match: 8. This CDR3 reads CSAWTGRVTEAFF. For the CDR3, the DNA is TGCAGTGCGTGGACAGGGAGGGTGACTGAAGCTTTCTTT.

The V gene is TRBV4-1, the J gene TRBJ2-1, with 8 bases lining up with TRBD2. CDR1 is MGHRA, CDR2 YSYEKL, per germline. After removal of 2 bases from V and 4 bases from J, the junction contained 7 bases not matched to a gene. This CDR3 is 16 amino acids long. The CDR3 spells CASSQRSGSPYNEQFF. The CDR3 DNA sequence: TGCGCCAGCAGCCAAAGGAGCGGGAGTCCTTACAATGAGCAGTTCTTC.

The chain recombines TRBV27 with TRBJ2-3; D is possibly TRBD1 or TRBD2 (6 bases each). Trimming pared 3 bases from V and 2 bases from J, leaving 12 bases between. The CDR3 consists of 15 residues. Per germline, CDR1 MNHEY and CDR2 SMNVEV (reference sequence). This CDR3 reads CASSLVGGPTDTQYF. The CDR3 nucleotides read TGTGCCAGCAGTTTGGTCGGGGGCCCCACAGATACGCAGTATTTT.

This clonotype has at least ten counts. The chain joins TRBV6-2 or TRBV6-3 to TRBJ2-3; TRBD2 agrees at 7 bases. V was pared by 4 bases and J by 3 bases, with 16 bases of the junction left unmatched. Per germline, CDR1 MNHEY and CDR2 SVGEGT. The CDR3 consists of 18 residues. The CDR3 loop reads CASSFIPPLAARTDTQYF. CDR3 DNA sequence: TGTGCCAGCAGTTTCATCCCCCCCCTAGCGGCCCGGACAGATACGCAGTATTTT.

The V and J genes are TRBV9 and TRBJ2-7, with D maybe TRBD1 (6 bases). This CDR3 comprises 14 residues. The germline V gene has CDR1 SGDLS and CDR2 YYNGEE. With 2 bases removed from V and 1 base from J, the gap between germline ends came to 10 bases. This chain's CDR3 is CASSVADSSYEQYF. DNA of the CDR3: TGTGCCAGCAGCGTTGCGGACAGTTCCTACGAGCAGTACTTC.

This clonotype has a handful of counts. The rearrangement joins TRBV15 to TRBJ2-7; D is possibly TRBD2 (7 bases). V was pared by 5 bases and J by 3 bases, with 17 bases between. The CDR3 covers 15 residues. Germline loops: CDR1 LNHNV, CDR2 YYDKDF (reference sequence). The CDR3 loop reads CATSPRTGGGYEQYF. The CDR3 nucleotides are TGTGCCACCAGCCCAAGGACGGGGGGCGGCTACGAGCAGTACTTC.

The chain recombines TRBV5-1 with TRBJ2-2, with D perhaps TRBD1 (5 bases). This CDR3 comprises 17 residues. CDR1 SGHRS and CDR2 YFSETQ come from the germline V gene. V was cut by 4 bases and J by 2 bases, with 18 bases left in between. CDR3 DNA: TGCGCCAGCAGCCATTCGGGTTTCAGGGAAAACACCGGGGAGCTGTTTTTT. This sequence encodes CASSHSGFRENTGELFF.

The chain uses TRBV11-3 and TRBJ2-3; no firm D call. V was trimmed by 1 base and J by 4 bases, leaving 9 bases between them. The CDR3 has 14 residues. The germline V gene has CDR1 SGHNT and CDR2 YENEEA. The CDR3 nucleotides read TGTGCCAGCAGCTTAGGTGTTTGGGCAGATACGCAGTATTTT. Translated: CASSLGVWADTQYF.

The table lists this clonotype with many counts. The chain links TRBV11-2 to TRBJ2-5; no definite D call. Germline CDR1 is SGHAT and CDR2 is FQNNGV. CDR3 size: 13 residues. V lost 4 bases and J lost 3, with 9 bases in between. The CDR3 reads CASSSLRKETQYF. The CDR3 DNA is TGTGCCAGCAGCTCTTTGCGGAAAGAGACCCAGTACTTC.

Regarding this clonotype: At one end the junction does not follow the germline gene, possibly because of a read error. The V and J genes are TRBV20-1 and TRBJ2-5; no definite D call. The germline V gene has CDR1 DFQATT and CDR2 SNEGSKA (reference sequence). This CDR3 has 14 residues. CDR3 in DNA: TGCAGTGCTAGAGATCGGTCAGGCCAAGAGGCCCAGTACTTC. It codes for CSARDRSGQEAQYF.

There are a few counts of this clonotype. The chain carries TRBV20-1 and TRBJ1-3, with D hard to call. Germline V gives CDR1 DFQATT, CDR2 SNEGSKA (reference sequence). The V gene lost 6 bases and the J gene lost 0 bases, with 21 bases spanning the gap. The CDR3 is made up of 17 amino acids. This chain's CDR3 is CSAHGFDLASSGNTIYF. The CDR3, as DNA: TGCAGTGCCCATGGGTTCGATCTTGCGAGCTCTGGAAACACCATATATTTT.